This T cell receptor (beta chain) was documented in a study of T cell changes during pregnancy in multiple sclerosis. The V gene end was trimmed by 1 base and the J gene end by 4 bases; junction bases not matched to a gene: 16. The CDR3 has 19 residues. CDR1 is MDHEN and CDR2 is SYDVKM in the germline V gene. This clone was counted between two and nine times. Profiling relied on immunoSEQ multiplex PCR, and the TCRdb table lists in-frame clones only, not all of them. The sample consists of thousands of clones, more than 65% of them appearing once. The sequencing used CD8+ T cells from peripheral blood mononuclear cells, collected in the second trimester of pregnancy. The chain is built from TRBV28 and TRBJ2-1, with 7 bases matching TRBD2. The source of this sequence is a female donor in good health, enrolled as a control in a pregnancy study. The CDR3 DNA reads as TGTGCCAGCAGTTTATCCCTTCCCACAAGCGGGGATGTTTACAATGAGCAGTTCTTC. Translating gives CASSLSLPTSGDVYNEQFF. Full variable domain (rest looked up from reference TRBV28 and TRBJ2-1): DVKVTQSSRYLVKRTGEKVFLECVQDMDHENMFWYRQDPGLGLRLIYFSYDVKMKEKGDIPEGYSVSREKKERFSLILESASTNQTSMYLCASSLSLPTSGDVYNEQFFGPGTRLTVL.